This T cell receptor beta chain stems from a study of cytomegalovirus exposure and HLA in healthy donors. Study-wide context: T cells numbering about 179 million yielded approximately 120 million unique TCR beta sequences in an earlier analysis. Notes on the study in general: In a later analysis, fewer than 20,000 TCR beta sequences were associated with HLA alleles at 0.05 false discovery rate. Further analysis was carried out later, and it showed several of the most significant clusters appearing linked to common viral pathogens. In a later analysis, a genetic analysis reported fewer productive-TCR N-insertions in an Asian-associated ancestry cluster than the cohort average.

Germline loops: CDR1 SSHAT, CDR2 FNYEAQ (reference sequence). The CDR3 is 16 residues long. Vbeta (60) and Jbeta (13) primers were used in the PCR. TCRdb's table, derived via immunoSEQ multiplex PCR, lists solely in-frame clones and lacks some. The sample records 200,000 to 250,000 clones, 82% being singletons. As concerns this clone: Its antigen is not identified. The germline gene is not matched at one end of the junction; a read error may be the cause.

The sequenced material came from PBMCs. This TCR came from a woman aged 40 to 50 in good health and CMV-seropositive. The chain links TRBV7-7 to TRBJ2-5; 8 nucleotides agree with TRBD2. This CDR3 is CASSLGTGRAGETQYF. The DNA for the CDR3 is TGTGCTAGCAGCTTAGGTACCGGGAGGGCCGGGGAGACCCAGTACTTC.